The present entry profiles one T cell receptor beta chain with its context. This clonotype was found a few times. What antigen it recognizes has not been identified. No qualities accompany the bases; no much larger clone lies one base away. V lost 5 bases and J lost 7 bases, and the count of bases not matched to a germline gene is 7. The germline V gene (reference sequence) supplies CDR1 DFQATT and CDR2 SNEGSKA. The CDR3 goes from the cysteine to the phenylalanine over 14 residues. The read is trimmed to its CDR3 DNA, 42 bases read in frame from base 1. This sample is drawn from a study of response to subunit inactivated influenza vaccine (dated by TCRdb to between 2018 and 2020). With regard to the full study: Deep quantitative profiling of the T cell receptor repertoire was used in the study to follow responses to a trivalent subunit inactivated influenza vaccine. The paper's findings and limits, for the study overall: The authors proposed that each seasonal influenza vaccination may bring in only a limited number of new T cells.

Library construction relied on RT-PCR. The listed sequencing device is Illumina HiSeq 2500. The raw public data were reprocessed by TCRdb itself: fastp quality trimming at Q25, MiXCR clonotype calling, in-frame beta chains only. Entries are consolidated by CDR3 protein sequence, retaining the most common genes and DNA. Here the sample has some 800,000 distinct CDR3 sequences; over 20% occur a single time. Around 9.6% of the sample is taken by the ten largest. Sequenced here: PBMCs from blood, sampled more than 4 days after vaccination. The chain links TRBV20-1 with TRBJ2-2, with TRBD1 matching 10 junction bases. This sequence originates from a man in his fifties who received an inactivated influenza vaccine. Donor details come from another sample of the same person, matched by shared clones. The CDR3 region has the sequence CSAQDRGLGGELFF. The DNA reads TGCAGTGCTCAAGACAGGGGGCTGGGCGGGGAGCTGTTTTTT.